This entry lists 4 T cell receptor beta chains sequenced from one sample in a study of human versus mouse CDR3 diversity and MHC coevolution. Profiling relied on immunoSEQ multiplex PCR, and the TCRdb table lists in-frame clones only, not all of them. The sample contains about 81,000 clones, 93% of which appear only once. The sequencing input was naive CD4+ T cells from blood. Subset of the sample: CD45RO-negative CD62L-positive naive CD4 T cells. The receptors derive from a person between 25 and 70 years old in good health.

This clone was seen just once. The chain joins TRBV2 to TRBJ1-4; the match to TRBD1 covers 7 bases. The CDR3 spans 15 residues. The V gene's germline CDR1 is SNHLY and CDR2 FYNNEI. J lost 7 bases, V lost 6 bases, and 11 bases had no gene match. The CDR3 coding sequence is TGTGCCAGCAGGGTACAGGGGACTGATTTTGAAAAACTGTTTTTT. It codes for CASRVQGTDFEKLFF.

On this clone: Other DNA sequences within the sample encode an identical CDR3. The chain carries TRBV6-5 and TRBJ2-1; D perhaps matches TRBD2 (6 bases). The CDR3 is 15 amino acids. The V end lost 0 bases, the J end lost 4 bases, and 10 bases lay between the germline ends. Per germline, CDR1 MNHEY and CDR2 SVGAGI. For the CDR3, the DNA is TGTGCCAGCAGTTACTCTGGCGGGGCGTACAATGAGCAGTTCTTC. Protein: CASSYSGGAYNEQFF.

The chain has TRBV29-1 and TRBJ2-2; TRBD1 matches 7 bases. Germline V CDR1 and CDR2: SQVTM, ANQGSEA. This CDR3 spans 14 amino acids. The V and J ends lost 0 bases and 7 bases, in that order; junction bases with no gene match: 5. Here the CDR3 DNA reads TGCAGCGTTGAAGAAGGACAGGTTGGCGGGGAGCTGTTTTTT. Translating gives CSVEEGQVGGELFF.

Details on this clone: The identical CDR3 is also encoded by other nucleotide sequences in the sample. The V call is TRBV9, the J call TRBJ2-5; 15 bases are shared with TRBD2. The germline CDR1 and CDR2 sequences are SGDLS and YYNGEE. Trimming removed 4 bases from V and 5 bases from J; junction bases left unmatched: 6. This CDR3 spans 16 amino acids. CDR3 sequence: CASSFGLAGGRETQYF. The CDR3 DNA follows: TGTGCCAGCAGCTTCGGACTAGCGGGGGGGCGGGAGACCCAGTACTTC.